This T cell receptor (beta chain) was observed in a study of monozygotic twins with inflammatory bowel disease. UMIs that had a 6-nucleotide sample barcode were put in using template switching. TCRdb re-called the 5' RACE reads; one entry per CDR3 protein, DNA not given. The listing records 350,000 to 500,000 distinct CDR3 sequences. The germline CDR1 and CDR2 sequences are MNHEY and SVGEGT. The CDR3 covers 16 residues. Sequenced: blood. This clonotype was sampled from a human donor with ulcerative colitis or Crohn's disease, or a healthy co-twin of an affected twin (not recorded which). The chain employs TRBV6-2 or TRBV6-3 and TRBJ2-7; as DNA is missing, the TRBD2 call by TCRdb cannot be tested. CDR3 sequence: CASSYSRLAGSYEQYF.